The entry below describes one T cell receptor beta chain. What it recognizes is unknown. The CDR3 totals 16 residues. Germline CDR1 reads SGHTA; CDR2 reads FQGNSA. The ends lost 5 bases at V and 3 bases at J; junction bases unmatched: 10. These data come from a study of cytomegalovirus exposure and HLA in healthy donors. On the study more broadly: HLA-typed donors contributed 65 million to 95 million unique TCRs, which were held in an early data release.

PCR amplification relied on 60 Vbeta primers (plus 13 Jbeta primers). Assay: immunoSEQ multiplex PCR; the TCRdb copy retains only in-frame clones and omits some. The table records around 97,000 clones, approximately 66% of them present only once. Whole-study results and caveats: Some V segments could not be told apart, so they were left out, TRBV6-2 and TRBV6-3 among them. Later analysis indicated greater clonal expansion among HLA-associated TCR beta chains than among equally common other chains. A later analysis linked a missense variant in DCLRE1C to the trimming of TCR beta V and J genes.

Sequencing was performed on PBMCs. The rearrangement uses TRBV7-2 and TRBJ1-5; the match to TRBD1 covers 7 bases. The receptor's source is a woman in her 50s in good health and CMV-seronegative. Here the CDR3 reads CASSTQGEGNNQPQHF. CDR3 nucleotide sequence: TGTGCCAGCAGCACGCAGGGGGAAGGAAACAATCAGCCCCAGCATTTT.